What follows are 28 T cell receptor beta chains derived from one specimen sequenced in a study of blood T cell repertoires in COVID-19. Libraries were prepared by immunoSEQ multiplex PCR; TCRdb keeps only in-frame clonotypes and omits some of them. The sample holds some 200,000 clones, 80% to 90% seen once. Sequencing was carried out using peripheral blood. Every receptor here comes from a man aged 18 to 30 with active or convalescent COVID-19.

The chain has TRBV30 and TRBJ1-1; TRBD1 matches at 8 bases. This CDR3 contains 15 residues. The trim removed 3 bases at V and 0 bases at J, leaving 6 bases unmatched. Per germline, CDR1 GTSNPN and CDR2 SVGIG (reference sequence). The CDR3 DNA follows: TGTGCCTGGAGCCGACAGGGGTCGGTGAACACTGAAGCTTTCTTT. Its protein is CAWSRQGSVNTEAFF.

The chain uses TRBV29-1 and TRBJ1-2; 7 bases align to TRBD1. With V trimmed by 7 bases and J by 0 bases, 2 bases remained unmatched. Germline loops: CDR1 SQVTM, CDR2 ANQGSEA. The CDR3 has 12 residues. CDR3 coding DNA: TGCAGCGCCGGGACAGCTAACTATGGCTACACCTTC. Residues: CSAGTANYGYTF. Full variable domain (outside the CDR3, taken from reference TRBV29-1 and TRBJ1-2): SAVISQKPSRDICQRGTSLTIQCQVDSQVTMMFWYRQQPGQSLTLIATANQGSEATYESGFVIDKFPISRPNLTFSTLTVSNMSPEDSSIYLCSAGTANYGYTFGSGTRLTVV.

This rearrangement joins TRBV24-1 to TRBJ1-2, with 10 nucleotides matching TRBD1. The CDR3 sequence is 18 residues long. J was trimmed by 0 bases and V by 6 bases; bases with no gene match: 12. CDR1 and CDR2 (germline): KGHDR, SFDVKD. The CDR3 loop is CATSSGTGDLQANYGYTF. The CDR3 DNA reads as TGTGCCACCAGTTCCGGGACAGGGGACCTACAAGCTAACTATGGCTACACCTTC.

J is TRBJ1-1 and V is TRBV6-4; D unclear. Germline V gene data show CDR1 as MRHNA and CDR2 as SNTAGT. The CDR3 is 11 residues long. The CDR3 sequence: CDRPRRTEAFF. CDR3 in DNA: TGTGACCGTCCCCGGAGGACTGAAGCTTTCTTT.

The J gene is TRBJ2-5, the V gene TRBV27, with 13 bases that match TRBD2. CDR3 length equals 16 residues. The germline CDR1 and CDR2 sequences are MNHEY and SMNVEV (reference sequence). V lost 4 bases to trimming and J lost 2 bases; unmatched junction nucleotides: 4. The CDR3 loop is CASSSTSGRPQETQYF. DNA of the CDR3: TGTGCCAGCAGTTCGACTAGCGGGAGGCCTCAAGAGACCCAGTACTTC.

The chain links TRBV11-2 to TRBJ2-1; 11 nucleotides match TRBD2. Germline V lookup: CDR1 SGHAT, CDR2 FQNNGV. The CDR3 length is 16 residues. V was clipped by 5 bases and J by 7 bases; unmatched bases: 10. CDR3 region: CASSPAPSGRLNEQFF. The CDR3 DNA sequence: TGTGCCAGCAGCCCCGCCCCTAGCGGGAGGCTGAATGAGCAGTTCTTC.

This sequence joins TRBV6-5 and TRBJ2-7; tentatively, D is TRBD1 (5 bases). The CDR3 spans 11 residues. The ends were cut back, 0 bases at V and 11 bases at J, with 8 bases in the middle. Germline CDR1 reads MNHEY; CDR2 reads SVGAGI. The CDR3 bases are TGTGCCAGCAGTTACTCTGGCAGGGAGTACTTC. As protein: CASSYSGREYF.

The chain uses TRBV4-3 and TRBJ2-1; TRBD2 aligns across 7 bases. The CDR3 runs to 15 residues. Trimming removed 5 bases from V and 7 bases from J; junction bases left unmatched: 11. CDR1 and CDR2 from the germline V gene are LGHNA and YSLEER. The CDR3 sequence is CASSSGAGPRNEQFF. DNA for the CDR3: TGCGCCAGCAGCTCGGGAGCGGGGCCGAGGAATGAGCAGTTCTTC.

The V call is TRBV28, the J call TRBJ2-5; no firm D call. V was pared by 2 bases and J by 5 bases, with 15 bases between. The CDR3 has 15 residues. Looked up from germline, CDR1 is MDHEN and CDR2 is SYDVKM. The CDR3 protein is CASSLGLSLRETQYF. CDR3 coding DNA: TGTGCCAGCAGTTTAGGTCTCTCTCTTCGGGAGACCCAGTACTTC.

The gene calls are TRBV4-1 and TRBJ2-5; 8 bases match TRBD2. The CDR3 length is 17 residues. Germline V CDR1 and CDR2: MGHRA, YSYEKL. V gave up 0 bases and J gave up 0 bases; unmatched junction bases: 6. This CDR3 is CASSQDGAGGDQETQYF. The CDR3 region has the DNA TGCGCCAGCAGCCAAGATGGTGCGGGAGGAGACCAAGAGACCCAGTACTTC.

The chain employs TRBV5-1 and TRBJ2-7; tentative D call: TRBD1 (5 bases). The CDR3 has 17 amino acids. V lost 0 bases to trimming and J lost 2 bases, with 18 bases between them. Looked up from germline, CDR1 is SGHRS and CDR2 is YFSETQ. CDR3 DNA sequence: TGCGCCAGCAGCTTGGCCGATGGACACCCGTCCCCCTACGAGCAGTACTTC. Translated: CASSLADGHPSPYEQYF.

A single count supports this clone. The chain uses TRBV19 and TRBJ2-5; TRBD1 might be the D (6 bases). The germline V and J ends were trimmed by 7 bases and 9 bases, with 21 bases remaining between them. Germline V gene lookup returns CDR1 LNHDA and CDR2 SQIVND (reference sequence). The CDR3 is 14 residues long. The CDR3 DNA is TGTGCCAGTAAGGCGGACAGAACCGGGTTGGCCCAGTACTTC. Translated, it gives CASKADRTGLAQYF.

This clone has more than one count but fewer than ten. The rearrangement links TRBV5-1 to TRBJ2-1; 10 bases fit TRBD2. CDR3 length equals 15 residues. Trimming removed 3 bases from V and 6 bases from J; junction bases left unmatched: 6. Germline loops: CDR1 SGHRS, CDR2 YFSETQ. DNA of the CDR3: TGCGCCAGCAGCTCAACTAGCGGGAACCCCAATGAGCAGTTCTTC. It specifies CASSSTSGNPNEQFF.

The chain has TRBV14 and TRBJ1-1; D might be TRBD1 (6 bases). Between the trimmed V and J ends, which lost 2 bases and 6 bases, there was a span of 13 bases. The CDR3 is made up of 14 amino acids. Germline lookup yields CDR1 SGHDN and CDR2 FVKESK. CDR3 sequence (DNA): TGTGCCAGCAGCCAATTCAGGGGTAACGCTGAAGCTTTCTTT. Protein: CASSQFRGNAEAFF.

The chain is built from TRBV28 and TRBJ2-6; D gene uncertain. The CDR3 has 16 residues. V shed 2 bases and J shed 0 bases, with 8 bases lying between them. Per germline, CDR1 MDHEN and CDR2 SYDVKM. The CDR3 sequence: CASSLTGNSGANVLTF. CDR3 DNA sequence: TGTGCCAGCAGTTTAACCGGTAACTCTGGGGCCAACGTCCTGACTTTC.

The genes are TRBV19 and TRBJ1-6; 8 bases fit TRBD1. This CDR3 has 14 residues. From germline, CDR1 is LNHDA and CDR2 SQIVND (reference sequence). V dropped 5 bases and J dropped 7; count of bases not matched to a gene: 4. In nucleotides, the CDR3 is TGTGCCAGTAGTTTAGGACAGGGAAATTCACCCCTCCACTTT. This translates into CASSLGQGNSPLHF.

The chain is built from TRBV5-1 and TRBJ2-5; D gene uncertain. This CDR3 contains 15 residues. Trimming removed 0 bases at V and 2 bases at J, with 11 bases between. Germline V gives CDR1 SGHRS, CDR2 YFSETQ. The DNA of the CDR3 is TGCGCCAGCAGCTTGGTTTCAGGATCACAAGAGACCCAGTACTTC. This translates into CASSLVSGSQETQYF.

This chain connects TRBV30 to TRBJ1-1; 7 bases agree with TRBD1. Germline assignment: CDR1 GTSNPN and CDR2 SVGIG (reference sequence). There are 12 residues in the CDR3. V trimming: 7 bases; J trimming: 2 bases; junction bases outside the gene matches: 4. This CDR3 reads CASDRANTEAFF. DNA for the CDR3: TGTGCCTCTGACAGGGCCAACACTGAAGCTTTCTTT.

The gene calls are TRBV5-8 and TRBJ2-7; 10 bases fit TRBD2. Germline V lookup: CDR1 SGHTS, CDR2 YDEGEE. There are 14 residues in the CDR3. The V gene end was trimmed by 7 bases and the J gene end by 2 bases; junction bases not matched to a gene: 6. This CDR3 is CASVRTSGPYEQYF. Written as DNA, the CDR3 is TGTGCCAGCGTAAGGACTAGCGGTCCCTACGAGCAGTACTTC.

Written as DNA, the CDR3 is TGTGCCTGGAGTGCCTCCGGGACAGGGGTTTCACCCCTCCACTTT. Encoded protein: CAWSASGTGVSPLHF. J is TRBJ1-6 and V is TRBV30; 10 nucleotides align to TRBD1. Losses at the gene ends were 1 base for V and 9 bases for J; bases not matched to a gene: 6. This CDR3 is 15 amino acids long. Germline values: CDR1 GTSNPN, CDR2 SVGIG (reference sequence).

The V gene is TRBV21-1, the J gene TRBJ2-1; the table's D call TRBD2 went unverified against the DNA. TRBV21-1 is annotated as a pseudogene. This CDR3 has 15 amino acids. The DNA of the CDR3 is TGTGCCAGCAGCAAACAGGACTATCCTCACAATGAGCAGTTCTTC. It encodes CASSKQDYPHNEQFF.

Note on this clone: At one boundary the junction diverges from the germline segment, which might be a read error. J is TRBJ2-1 and V is TRBV30, with 7 bases aligning to TRBD1. CDR1 GTSNPN and CDR2 SVGIG come from the germline V gene (reference sequence). There are 14 residues in the CDR3. Here the CDR3 reads CAWSPARDSNQQFF. In nucleotides, the CDR3 is TGTGCCTGGAGTCCCGCCCGGGACAGCAATCAGCAGTTCTTC. Filled out from reference TRBV30 and TRBJ2-1, the complete variable domain reads SQTIHQWPATLVQPVGSPLSLECTVEGTSNPNLYWYRQAAGRGLQLLFYSVGIGQISSEVPQNLSASRPQDRQFILSSKKLLLSDSGFYLCAWSPARDSNQQFFGPGTRLTVL.

The chain joins TRBV6-1 to TRBJ1-4, with 8 nucleotides matching TRBD1. CDR3 size: 16 residues. V shed 3 bases and J 7 bases; nucleotides not matched to a gene: 10. Germline CDR1 MNHNS, CDR2 SASEGT. DNA of the CDR3: TGTGCCAGCAGTGAGATACTGACAGGGGCCGGTGAAAAACTGTTTTTT. This encodes CASSEILTGAGEKLFF.

This rearrangement joins TRBV3-1 (or the pseudogene TRBV3-2) to TRBJ2-7; 14 positions match TRBD2. V shed 6 bases and J 0 bases; nucleotides not matched to a gene: 1. The CDR3 is 15 amino acids. CDR1 is LGHDT and CDR2 is YNNKEL in the germline V gene (reference sequence). The CDR3 nucleotides are TGTGCCAGCAGGGGGACTAGCGGGAGCTCCTACGAGCAGTACTTC. It yields the protein CASRGTSGSSYEQYF.

The DNA for the CDR3 is TGTGCCAGCAGCTTAGCGGGCGTCATGGGCACTGAAGCTTTCTTT. Amino acid sequence: CASSLAGVMGTEAFF. The chain employs TRBV7-8 and TRBJ1-1; D remains ambiguous. CDR1 is SGHVS, CDR2 FQNEAQ, per germline. The CDR3 has 15 residues. Trimming took off 0 bases at V and 4 bases at J, with 12 bases between the two ends.

This clone was recorded only once. The chain combines TRBV15 with TRBJ2-5; D might be TRBD2 (6 bases). This CDR3 is 12 amino acids long. V was trimmed by 0 bases and J by 8 bases, leaving 7 bases between them. CDR1 and CDR2 from the germline V gene are LNHNV and YYDKDF (reference sequence). The CDR3 region is CATSREGGTQYF. The CDR3 DNA sequence: TGTGCCACCAGCAGAGAGGGGGGAACCCAGTACTTC.

J is TRBJ1-1 and V is TRBV28; 8 nucleotides line up with TRBD1. The J segment lost 4 bases and the V segment lost 6 bases, leaving 10 bases of the junction unmatched. In germline, CDR1 is MDHEN, CDR2 SYDVKM. CDR3 size: 15 residues. In DNA form, the CDR3 reads TGTGCCAGCAGCCTACCGAGAGGACAGGGCACTGAAGCTTTCTTT. It translates to CASSLPRGQGTEAFF.

The chain links TRBV5-1 to TRBJ2-5; D ambiguous. The CDR3 consists of 12 residues. Trimming removed 4 bases at V and 5 bases at J, with 9 bases between. CDR1 and CDR2 from the germline V gene are SGHRS and YFSETQ. The CDR3, as DNA: TGCGCCAGCAGCCCAGTCGGGGAGACCCAGTACTTC. Translated, it gives CASSPVGETQYF.